The 20 T cell receptor beta chains listed next were all sequenced from one sample in a study of blood T cells in healthy people across ages. Sample-barcoded 5' priming and a J-beta primer mix drove a second PCR of about 6 to 11 cycles. Each CDR3 protein is one row after TCRdb ran MiXCR on the 5' RACE reads. The sample includes about 2 million distinct CDR3 sequences, about 49% of them seen just once. The sample taken for sequencing was blood. The receptors were gathered from a woman between 40 and 55 years old in good health.

This clonotype showed up just a few times. The chain couples TRBV28 to TRBJ1-3; D uncertain. V was pared by 7 bases and J by 0 bases, with 22 bases between. Germline CDR1 MDHEN, CDR2 SYDVKM. The CDR3 length is 18 residues. The CDR3 region is CASNQVGRTKTSGNTIYF. CDR3 in DNA: TGTGCCAGCAACCAAGTCGGACGCACCAAAACCTCTGGAAACACCATATATTTT. The full variable domain, rest sourced from reference TRBV28 and TRBJ1-3, is DVKVTQSSRYLVKRTGEKVFLECVQDMDHENMFWYRQDPGLGLRLIYFSYDVKMKEKGDIPEGYSVSREKKERFSLILESASTNQTSMYLCASNQVGRTKTSGNTIYFGEGSWLTVV.

The chain recombines TRBV7-2 with TRBJ1-1; D call uncertain. The germline CDR1 and CDR2 sequences are SGHTA and FQGNSA. The CDR3 loop spans 14 amino acids. V lost 3 bases, J lost 1 base, and 9 bases lay in between. CDR3 region: CASSFFFGNTEAFF. CDR3 sequence (DNA): TGTGCCAGCAGCTTCTTTTTTGGGAACACTGAAGCTTTCTTT. The whole variable domain, remainder taken from reference TRBV7-2 and TRBJ1-1, is GAGVSQSPSNKVTEKGKDVELRCDPISGHTALYWYRQSLGQGLEFLIYFQGNSAPDKSGLPSDRFSAERTGGSVSTLTIQRTQQEDSAVYLCASSFFFGNTEAFFGQGTRLTVV.

This clonotype was seen only once. CDR3 region: CASSLRTRDRGWTDTQYF. The CDR3 DNA reads as TGTGCCAGCAGCCTAAGAACCCGGGACAGGGGATGGACAGATACGCAGTATTTT. The chain recombines TRBV3-1 with TRBJ2-3; 10 nucleotides align to TRBD1. Germline V lookup: CDR1 LGHDT, CDR2 YNNKEL (reference sequence). J lost 3 bases, V lost 4 bases, and 13 bases had no gene match. The CDR3 runs to 18 residues.

The chain is built from TRBV15 and TRBJ1-1, with D possibly being TRBD1 (6 bases). The germline V gene has CDR1 LNHNV and CDR2 YYDKDF (reference sequence). Trimming cost V 5 bases and J 0 bases, with 13 bases left between them. This CDR3 is 15 amino acids long. The CDR3 DNA reads TGTGCCACCAGCGGGGGCAGAGCGTTGAACACTGAAGCTTTCTTT. It specifies CATSGGRALNTEAFF.

This clonotype was seen more than once but under ten times. J is TRBJ2-1 and V is TRBV20-1, with unresolved D. CDR1 is DFQATT and CDR2 is SNEGSKA in the germline V gene (reference sequence). V was cut by 4 bases and J by 15 bases, with 16 bases left in between. The length of the CDR3 is 11 residues. This CDR3 is CSAKLQAKGFF. CDR3 nucleotides: TGCAGTGCTAAGCTCCAAGCTAAGGGGTTCTTC.

The CDR3, as DNA: TGTGCCAGCAGTGAATCCCAGCTGGGCCCCTACGAGCAGTACTTC. Translation: CASSESQLGPYEQYF. V and J are TRBV2 and TRBJ2-7; unclear D gene. The CDR3 runs 15 residues. Between the trimmed V and J ends, which lost 2 bases and 2 bases, there was a span of 13 bases. Germline lookup yields CDR1 SNHLY and CDR2 FYNNEI.

The chain carries TRBV6-2 or TRBV6-3 and TRBJ2-4; 8 nucleotides match TRBD1. The end of the DNA aligns better with TRBJ2-7, so the J call may be wrong. The CDR3 covers 15 residues. The germline V gene encodes CDR1 MNHEY and CDR2 SVGEGT. The CDR3 DNA sequence: TGTGCCAGCGCTCCCCGAGGACAGGGTTCGCTCGAGCAGTACTTC. The encoded protein is CASAPRGQGSLEQYF.

The chain has TRBV7-2 and TRBJ2-1; the D gene is possibly TRBD1 (6 bases). Trimming pared 9 bases from V and 12 bases from J, leaving 15 bases between. CDR3 length: 11 amino acids. Germline assignment: CDR1 SGHTA and CDR2 FQGNSA. The CDR3 nucleotides are TGTGCCAGTGGAACAGGGATTTGGCAGTTCTTC. As protein: CASGTGIWQFF.

V gene TRBV4-1 combines with J gene TRBJ2-4; 12 bases agree with TRBD2. CDR3 size: 16 residues. V trimming: 0 bases; J trimming: 13 bases; junction bases outside the gene matches: 10. CDR1 and CDR2 (germline): MGHRA, YSYEKL. CDR3 protein: CASSQEASGGAIEQYF. As DNA, the CDR3 is TGCGCCAGCAGCCAAGAGGCTAGCGGGGGGGCCATTGAGCAGTACTTC.

Note on this clonotype: Mismatch with germline at one junction end may stem from a read error. The genes are TRBV12-3 or TRBV12-4 and TRBJ2-3; D not certain. This CDR3 comprises 11 residues. The CDR3 coding sequence is TGTGCCGGCAGTTTTGGAGATACGCAGTATTTT. It encodes CAGSFGDTQYF.

Here the CDR3 reads CASSPRAGAPSEQFF. The CDR3 DNA follows: TGTGCCAGCTCACCGAGAGCGGGGGCCCCCAGTGAGCAGTTCTTC. The gene calls are TRBV18 and TRBJ2-1; 8 bases are shared with TRBD2. The V segment lost 3 bases and the J segment 9 bases; nucleotides outside the gene matches: 10. Germline CDR1 and CDR2: KGHSH and LQKENI. The CDR3 sequence is 15 residues long. Using reference TRBV18 and TRBJ2-1 for the parts outside the CDR3, the full variable domain is NAGVMQNPRHLVRRRGQEARLRCSPMKGHSHVYWYRQLPEEGLKFMVYLQKENIIDESGMPKERFSAEFPKEGPSILRIQQVVRGDSAAYFCASSPRAGAPSEQFFGPGTRLTVL.

The genes are TRBV20-1 and TRBJ2-1; a weak D match, TRBD2 (6 bases). V lost 6 bases, J lost 3 bases, and 18 bases lay in between. The CDR3 has 15 amino acids. The germline CDR1 and CDR2 sequences are DFQATT and SNEGSKA (reference sequence). DNA of the CDR3: TGCAGTGCCCTTAGGAGGGGTACCGTCTACAATGAGCAGTTCTTC. Translated, it gives CSALRRGTVYNEQFF.

This clonotype was seen only a few times. The DNA of the CDR3 is TGCGCCAGCAGCCAAGCCGACGGAAGCTCTGGGGCCAACGTCCTGACTTTC. The encoded protein is CASSQADGSSGANVLTF. The V call is TRBV4-1, the J call TRBJ2-6; D gene ambiguous. CDR1 is MGHRA and CDR2 is YSYEKL in the germline V gene. V lost 1 base, J lost 0 bases, and 10 bases lay in between. This CDR3 has 17 residues.

Here the CDR3 DNA reads TGTGCCAGCAAAGAGCAACCTGGACTAGGTCCTAATGAGCAGTTCTTC. The encoded protein is CASKEQPGLGPNEQFF. The chain recombines TRBV6-2 or TRBV6-3 with TRBJ2-1, with 7 positions matching TRBD2. The germline V gene encodes CDR1 MNHEY and CDR2 SVGEGT. V was pared by 7 bases and J by 7 bases, with 16 bases of the junction left unmatched. The CDR3 sequence is 16 residues long.

A few counts support this clonotype. V usage is TRBV7-4 and J usage is TRBJ1-2; 8 positions agree with TRBD1. The junction had 11 bases not matched to a gene; V was cut back by 6 bases and J by 8 bases. Looked up from germline, CDR1 is SGHVT and CDR2 is SQSDAQ. The CDR3 contains 14 residues. The CDR3, as DNA: TGTGCCAGCAGTCATCCGACAGGGGTCTGGGGCTACACCTTC. Its translation is CASSHPTGVWGYTF.

The chain has TRBV4-3 and TRBJ1-2, with D possibly matching TRBD1 (5 bases). V lost 4 bases to trimming and J lost 4 bases, with 13 bases between them. The CDR3 totals 14 residues. Germline CDR1 is LGHNA and CDR2 is YSLEER. CDR3 protein: CASSPSRVPYGYTF. In nucleotides, the CDR3 is TGCGCCAGCAGCCCCTCCAGGGTTCCCTATGGCTACACCTTC.

The chain joins TRBV11-2 to TRBJ1-4; a weak D match, TRBD1 (5 bases). The V and J ends lost 4 bases and 7 bases respectively, with 13 bases between them. This CDR3 is built from 14 residues. CDR1 is SGHAT and CDR2 is FQNNGV in the germline V gene. This chain's CDR3 is CASSSSGASEKLFF. For the CDR3, the DNA is TGTGCCAGCAGCTCGAGTGGGGCGAGTGAAAAACTGTTTTTT.

This clonotype has more than one count but fewer than ten. The chain links TRBV20-1 to TRBJ2-1; the match to TRBD2 covers 8 bases. The J segment lost 0 bases and the V segment lost 6 bases, leaving 4 bases of the junction unmatched. The CDR3 sequence is 14 residues long. Germline V gene lookup returns CDR1 DFQATT and CDR2 SNEGSKA (reference sequence). The CDR3 here is CSAAGGPSYNEQFF. CDR3 nucleotides: TGCAGTGCCGCGGGGGGCCCCTCCTACAATGAGCAGTTCTTC.

This clonotype was seen a handful of times. This chain joins TRBV15 and TRBJ1-6, with D perhaps matching TRBD1 (6 bases). The V gene's germline CDR1 is LNHNV and CDR2 YYDKDF (reference sequence). The CDR3 sequence is 18 residues long. The ends were cut back, 0 bases at V and 9 bases at J, with 21 bases in the middle. This CDR3 is CATSRDKAGAGSGSPLHF. The CDR3, as DNA: TGTGCCACCAGCAGAGATAAGGCAGGGGCCGGTTCTGGTTCACCCCTCCACTTT.

The chain recombines TRBV6-1 with TRBJ1-1; 7 bases fit TRBD1. The CDR3 has 15 residues. Germline trimming cut 6 bases from V and 6 bases from J; bases unmatched to any gene: 13. The germline CDR1 and CDR2 sequences are MNHNS and SASEGT. CDR3 nucleotide sequence: TGTGCCAGCAGCGATAGACAGGGCCGGTACGCTGAAGCTTTCTTT. It translates to CASSDRQGRYAEAFF.